This T cell receptor (beta chain) was sequenced for a study of molecular identifiers for immune sequencing clone quantification. TCRdb itself ran the PCR reads through MiXCR, one entry per CDR3 protein. This table holds some 650,000 distinct CDR3 sequences, 15% to 20% found once. V lost 3 bases and J 3 bases, leaving 16 bases between the germline ends. The CDR3 length is 16 residues. The germline V gene encodes CDR1 LNHDA and CDR2 SQIVND (reference sequence). The rearrangement joins TRBV19 to TRBJ2-3; the D gene is possibly TRBD1 (5 bases). The source material was naive CD8+ T cells from blood, with Jurkat cell RNA spiked in. Subset: FACS-sorted CD8+CD4-CCR7+CD45RA+ naive T cells. The sequence was collected from a human donor in good health. Some libraries in this study had Jurkat cell RNA spiked in. CDR3: CASSIPSGSVTDTQYF. CDR3 nucleotides: TGTGCCAGTAGTATCCCCTCAGGGTCGGTAACAGATACGCAGTATTTT.